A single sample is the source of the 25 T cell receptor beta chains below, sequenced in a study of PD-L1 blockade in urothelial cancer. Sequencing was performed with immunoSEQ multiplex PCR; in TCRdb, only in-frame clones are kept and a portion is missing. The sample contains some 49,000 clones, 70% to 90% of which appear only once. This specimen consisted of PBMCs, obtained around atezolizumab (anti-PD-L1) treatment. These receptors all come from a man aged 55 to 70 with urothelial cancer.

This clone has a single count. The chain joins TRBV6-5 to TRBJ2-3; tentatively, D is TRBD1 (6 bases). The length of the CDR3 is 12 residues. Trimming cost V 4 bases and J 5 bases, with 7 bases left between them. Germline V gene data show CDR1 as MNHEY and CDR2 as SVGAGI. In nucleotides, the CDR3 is TGTGCCAGCAGTTGGGACATAGATACGCAGTATTTT. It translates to CASSWDIDTQYF.

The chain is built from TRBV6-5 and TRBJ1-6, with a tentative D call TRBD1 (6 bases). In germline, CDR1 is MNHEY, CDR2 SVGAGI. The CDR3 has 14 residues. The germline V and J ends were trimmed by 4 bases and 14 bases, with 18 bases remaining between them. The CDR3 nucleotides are TGTGCCAGCAGTTTACAGGGCGTGGAGGTAGCCCTCCACTTT. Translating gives CASSLQGVEVALHF.

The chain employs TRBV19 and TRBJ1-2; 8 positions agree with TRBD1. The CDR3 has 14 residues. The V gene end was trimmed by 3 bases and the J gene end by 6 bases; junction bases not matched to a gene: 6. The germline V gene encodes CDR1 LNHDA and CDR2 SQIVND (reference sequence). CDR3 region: CASSIVTGGNGYTF. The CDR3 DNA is TGTGCCAGTAGTATTGTAACAGGGGGGAATGGCTACACCTTC.

The CDR3 spells CASSLAGEGEKLFF. The CDR3 bases are TGTGCCAGCAGCTTGGCGGGGGAAGGTGAAAAACTGTTTTTT. The chain uses TRBV5-6 and TRBJ1-4; tentatively, D is TRBD1 (5 bases). Germline V CDR1 and CDR2: SGHDT, YYEEEE. CDR3 length equals 14 residues. Trimming pared 0 bases from V and 7 bases from J, leaving 10 bases between.

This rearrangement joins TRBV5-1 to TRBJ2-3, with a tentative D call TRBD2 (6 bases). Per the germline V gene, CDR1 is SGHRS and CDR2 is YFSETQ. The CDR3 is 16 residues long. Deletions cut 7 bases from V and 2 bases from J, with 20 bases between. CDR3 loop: CASVLEPGVATDTQYF. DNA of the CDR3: TGCGCCAGCGTACTAGAGCCGGGGGTGGCCACAGATACGCAGTATTTT.

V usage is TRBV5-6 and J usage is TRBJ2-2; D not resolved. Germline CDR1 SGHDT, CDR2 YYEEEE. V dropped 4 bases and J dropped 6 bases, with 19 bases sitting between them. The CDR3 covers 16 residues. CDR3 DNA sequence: TGTGCCAGCAGCCTGCCCCAGGCCCAAACCCCCGGGGAGCTGTTTTTT. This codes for CASSLPQAQTPGELFF.

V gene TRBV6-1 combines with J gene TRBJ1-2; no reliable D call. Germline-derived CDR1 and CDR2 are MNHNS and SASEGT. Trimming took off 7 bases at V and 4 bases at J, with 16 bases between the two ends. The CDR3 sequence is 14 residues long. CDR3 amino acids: CASTALKLLYGYTF. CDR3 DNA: TGTGCCAGCACCGCACTGAAGCTCCTCTATGGCTACACCTTC.

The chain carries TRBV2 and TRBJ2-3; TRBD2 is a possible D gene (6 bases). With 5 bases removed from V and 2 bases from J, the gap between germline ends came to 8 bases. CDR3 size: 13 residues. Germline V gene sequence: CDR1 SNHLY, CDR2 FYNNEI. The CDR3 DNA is TGTGCCAGCAGTCCGGGAGTCACAGATACGCAGTATTTT. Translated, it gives CASSPGVTDTQYF.

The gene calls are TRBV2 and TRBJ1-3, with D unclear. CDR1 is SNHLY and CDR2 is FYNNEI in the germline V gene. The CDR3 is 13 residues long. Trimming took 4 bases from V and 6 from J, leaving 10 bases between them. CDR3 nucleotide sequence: TGTGCCAGCAGTGTAACAGCGGCAAACACCATATATTTT. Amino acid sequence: CASSVTAANTIYF. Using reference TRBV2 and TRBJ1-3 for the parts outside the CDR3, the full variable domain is EPEVTQTPSHQVTQMGQEVILRCVPISNHLYFYWYRQILGQKVEFLVSFYNNEISEKSEIFDDQFSVERPDGSNFTLKIRSTKLEDSAMYFCASSVTAANTIYFGEGSWLTVV.

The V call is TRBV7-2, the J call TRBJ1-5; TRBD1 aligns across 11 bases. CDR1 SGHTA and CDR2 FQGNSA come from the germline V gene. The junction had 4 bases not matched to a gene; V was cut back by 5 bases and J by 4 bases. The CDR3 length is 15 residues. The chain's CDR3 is CASSVGQGANQPQHF. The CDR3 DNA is TGTGCCAGCAGCGTAGGACAGGGGGCAAATCAGCCCCAGCATTTT.

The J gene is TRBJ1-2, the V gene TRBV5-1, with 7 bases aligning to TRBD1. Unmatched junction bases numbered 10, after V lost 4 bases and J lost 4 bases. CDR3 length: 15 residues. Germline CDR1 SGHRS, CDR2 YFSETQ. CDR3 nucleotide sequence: TGCGCCAGCAGCCCCGAAGGGGGCTCGGGCTATGGCTACACCTTC. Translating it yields CASSPEGGSGYGYTF.

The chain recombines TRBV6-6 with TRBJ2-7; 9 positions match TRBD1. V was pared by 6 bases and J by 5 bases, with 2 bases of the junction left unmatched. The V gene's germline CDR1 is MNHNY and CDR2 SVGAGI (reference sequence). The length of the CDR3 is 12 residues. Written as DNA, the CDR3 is TGTGCCAGCAGCGGACAGGGGAACGAGCAGTACTTC. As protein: CASSGQGNEQYF.

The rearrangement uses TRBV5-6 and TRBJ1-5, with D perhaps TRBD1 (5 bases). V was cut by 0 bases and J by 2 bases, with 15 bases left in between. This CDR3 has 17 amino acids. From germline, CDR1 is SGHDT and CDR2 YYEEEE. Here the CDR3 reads CASSLARALGGNQPQHF. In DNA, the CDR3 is TGTGCCAGCAGCTTGGCCAGGGCCCTAGGGGGCAATCAGCCCCAGCATTTT.

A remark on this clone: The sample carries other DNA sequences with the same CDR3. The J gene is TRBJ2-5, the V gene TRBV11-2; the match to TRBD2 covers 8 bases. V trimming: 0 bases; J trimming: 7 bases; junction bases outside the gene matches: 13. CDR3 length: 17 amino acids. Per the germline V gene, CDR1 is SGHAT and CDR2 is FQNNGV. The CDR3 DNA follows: TGTGCCAGCAGCTTAGATTTAGCGGGGAACTCTAGGGGGACCCAGTACTTC. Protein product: CASSLDLAGNSRGTQYF. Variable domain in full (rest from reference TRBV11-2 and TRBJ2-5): EAGVAQSPRYKIIEKRQSVAFWCNPISGHATLYWYQQILGQGPKLLIQFQNNGVVDDSQLPKDRFSAERLKGVDSTLKIQPAKLEDSAVYLCASSLDLAGNSRGTQYFGPGTRLLVL.

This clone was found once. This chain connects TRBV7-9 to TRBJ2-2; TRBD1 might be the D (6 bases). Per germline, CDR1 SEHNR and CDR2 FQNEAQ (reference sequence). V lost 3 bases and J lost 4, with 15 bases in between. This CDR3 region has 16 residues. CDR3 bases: TGTGCCAGCAGCTTGAGGCGGTCAGGGGTCACCGGGGAGCTGTTTTTT. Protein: CASSLRRSGVTGELFF.

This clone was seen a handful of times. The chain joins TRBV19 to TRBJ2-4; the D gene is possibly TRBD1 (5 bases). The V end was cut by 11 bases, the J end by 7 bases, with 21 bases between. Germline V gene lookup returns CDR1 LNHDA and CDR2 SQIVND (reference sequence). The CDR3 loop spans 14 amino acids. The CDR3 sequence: CASTSPSQGNIQYF. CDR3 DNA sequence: TGTGCCTCAACATCCCCCTCGCAGGGCAACATTCAGTACTTC.

CDR3 loop: CASSAPIAGGPSTDTQYF. In nucleotides, the CDR3 is TGTGCCAGCAGTGCGCCCATAGCGGGGGGCCCTAGCACAGATACGCAGTATTTT. The V gene is TRBV28, the J gene TRBJ2-3, with 10 positions matching TRBD2. V was pared by 5 bases and J by 0 bases, with 11 bases of the junction left unmatched. Germline assignment: CDR1 MDHEN and CDR2 SYDVKM. This CDR3 is 18 amino acids long.

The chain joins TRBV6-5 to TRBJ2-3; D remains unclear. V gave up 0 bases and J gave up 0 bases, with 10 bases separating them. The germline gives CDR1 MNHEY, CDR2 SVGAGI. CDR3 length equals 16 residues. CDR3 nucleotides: TGTGCCAGCAGTTACTCGAGAAGGAGTAGCACAGATACGCAGTATTTT. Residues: CASSYSRRSSTDTQYF.

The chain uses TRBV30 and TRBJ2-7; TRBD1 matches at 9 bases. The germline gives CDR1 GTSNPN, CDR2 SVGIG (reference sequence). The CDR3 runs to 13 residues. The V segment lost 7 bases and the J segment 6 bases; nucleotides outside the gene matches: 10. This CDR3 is CASSGTGLGEQYF. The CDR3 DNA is TGTGCCTCCTCCGGGACAGGGCTCGGCGAGCAGTACTTC.

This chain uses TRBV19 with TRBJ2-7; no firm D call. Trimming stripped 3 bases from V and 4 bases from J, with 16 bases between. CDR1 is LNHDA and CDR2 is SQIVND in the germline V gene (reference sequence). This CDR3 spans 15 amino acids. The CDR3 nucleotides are TGTGCCAGTAGTATTTCCTACCGCCCTACGTACGAGCAGTACTTC. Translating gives CASSISYRPTYEQYF.

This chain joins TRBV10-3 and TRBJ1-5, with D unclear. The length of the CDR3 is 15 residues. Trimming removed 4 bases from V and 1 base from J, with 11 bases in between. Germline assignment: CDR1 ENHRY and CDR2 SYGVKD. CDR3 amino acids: CAISAEGLSNQPQHF. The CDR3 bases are TGTGCCATCAGTGCGGAGGGTTTAAGCAATCAGCCCCAGCATTTT.

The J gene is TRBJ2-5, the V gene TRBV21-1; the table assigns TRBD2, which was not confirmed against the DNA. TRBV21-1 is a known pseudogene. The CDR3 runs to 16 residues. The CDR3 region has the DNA TGTGCCAGCAGCAAGGTTATATATGGAGGCCAAGAGACCCAGTACTTC. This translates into CASSKVIYGGQETQYF.

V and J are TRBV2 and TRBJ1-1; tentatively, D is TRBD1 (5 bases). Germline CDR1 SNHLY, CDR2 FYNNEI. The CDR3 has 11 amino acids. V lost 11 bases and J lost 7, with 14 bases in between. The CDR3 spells CAEAGGSEAFF. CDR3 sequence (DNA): TGTGCCGAAGCGGGGGGGAGTGAAGCTTTCTTT.

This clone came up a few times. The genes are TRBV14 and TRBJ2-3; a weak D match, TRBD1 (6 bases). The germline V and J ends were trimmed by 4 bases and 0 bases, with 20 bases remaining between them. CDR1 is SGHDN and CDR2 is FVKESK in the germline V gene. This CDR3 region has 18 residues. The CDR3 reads CASSPHQGLRESTDTQYF. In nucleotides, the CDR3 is TGTGCCAGCAGCCCCCACCAGGGGTTAAGGGAAAGCACAGATACGCAGTATTTT.

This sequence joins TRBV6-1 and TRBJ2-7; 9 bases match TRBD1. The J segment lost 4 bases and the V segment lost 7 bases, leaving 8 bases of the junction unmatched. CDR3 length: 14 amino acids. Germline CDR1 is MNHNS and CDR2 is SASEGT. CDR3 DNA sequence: TGTGCCAGCAAGAGGACAGGGGCACCTTACGAGCAGTACTTC. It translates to CASKRTGAPYEQYF.